The T cell receptor beta chain described here comes from a study of blood T cells in healthy people across ages. Primers used in a second PCR of about 6 to 11 cycles were a sample-barcoded 5' primer and a J-beta primer mix. TCRdb redid the calling of the 5' RACE reads with MiXCR, one entry per CDR3 protein. The table has hundreds of thousands of distinct CDR3 sequences, around 30% seen once. CDR3 size: 14 residues. Germline V CDR1 and CDR2: LGHDT, YNNKEL (reference sequence). J lost 6 bases, V lost 5 bases, and 7 bases had no gene match. Per-sample yields of isolated PBMCs were at least 6 million. Overall study findings and caveats: Comparison with aged donors showed that long-lived donors had more naive CD4+ cells and higher diversity. What prevented conclusive comparison of naive and antigen-experienced cells was that PBMCs were unsorted. Expanded clonotype shifts may have been confounded, as the donors had an unknown CMV status.

Turning to this clonotype: The target antigen is unknown.

The sequence came from a woman older than 75 in good health. V usage is TRBV3-1 and J usage is TRBJ1-5; 7 nucleotides agree with TRBD1. The sequenced material came from blood. In DNA form, the CDR3 reads TGTGCCAGCAGCTCTCGACAGGGCCGTCAGCCCCAGCATTTT. It yields the protein CASSSRQGRQPQHF.